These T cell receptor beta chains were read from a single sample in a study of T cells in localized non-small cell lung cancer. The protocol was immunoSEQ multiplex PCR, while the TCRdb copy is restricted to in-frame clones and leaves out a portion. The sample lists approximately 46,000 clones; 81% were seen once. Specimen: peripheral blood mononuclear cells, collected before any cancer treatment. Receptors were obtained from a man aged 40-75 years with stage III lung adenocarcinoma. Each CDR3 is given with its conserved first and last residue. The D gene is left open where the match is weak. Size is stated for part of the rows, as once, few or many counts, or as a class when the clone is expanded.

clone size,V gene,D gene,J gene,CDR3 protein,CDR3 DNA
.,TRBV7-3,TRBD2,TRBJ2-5,CASSPGLEQTQYF,TGTGCCAGCAGTCCCGGACTAGAGCAGACCCAGTACTTC
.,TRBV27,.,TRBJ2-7,CASSLSRSASYEQYF,TGTGCCAGCAGTTTATCACGATCGGCCTCCTACGAGCAGTACTTC
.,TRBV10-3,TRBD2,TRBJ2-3,CAIRTSGGDTDTQYF,TGTGCCATCAGAACTAGCGGGGGAGACACAGATACGCAGTATTTT
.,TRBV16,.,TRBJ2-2,CASAPRGLNTGELFF,TGTGCCAGCGCGCCCCGGGGACTGAACACCGGGGAGCTGTTTTTT
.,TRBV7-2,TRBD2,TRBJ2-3,CATGGPGVGDTQYF,TGTGCTACGGGGGGGCCTGGAGTCGGAGATACGCAGTATTTT
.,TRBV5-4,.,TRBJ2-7,CASSRDIPYEQYF,TGTGCCAGCAGCCGGGACATACCCTACGAGCAGTACTTC
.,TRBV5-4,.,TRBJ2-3,CASSQDRASTDTQYF,TGTGCCAGCAGTCAGGACCGGGCTAGCACAGATACGCAGTATTTT
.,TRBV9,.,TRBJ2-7,CASSVETGTYEQYF,TGTGCCAGCAGCGTAGAGACAGGAACCTACGAGCAGTACTTC
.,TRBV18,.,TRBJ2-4,CASSPLIGDTAKNIQYF,TGTGCCAGCTCACCACTTATCGGGGATACCGCCAAAAACATTCAGTACTTC
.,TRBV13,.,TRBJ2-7,CASSLWRKGYEQYF,TGTGCCAGCAGCTTATGGAGAAAGGGATACGAGCAGTACTTC
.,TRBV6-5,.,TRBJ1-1,CATVYFVEAFF,TGTGCCACCGTGTACTTTGTTGAAGCTTTCTTT
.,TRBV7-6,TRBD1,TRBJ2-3,CASSLGVGGSADTQYF,TGTGCCAGCAGCTTAGGAGTAGGGGGCAGCGCAGATACGCAGTATTTT
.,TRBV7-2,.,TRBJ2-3,CASSLDMRGTQYF,TGTGCCAGCAGCTTAGATATGCGGGGTACGCAGTATTTT
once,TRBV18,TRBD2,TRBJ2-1,CASSPTSGVYNEQFF,TGTGCCAGCTCTCCGACTAGCGGGGTGTACAATGAGCAGTTCTTC
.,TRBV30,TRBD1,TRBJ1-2,CAWKLSGTGSGYTF,TGTGCCTGGAAGTTATCGGGGACAGGGTCTGGCTACACCTTC
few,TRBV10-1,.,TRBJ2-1,CASSETATYNEQFF,TGCGCCAGCAGTGAGACGGCTACCTACAATGAGCAGTTCTTC
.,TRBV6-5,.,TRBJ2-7,CASSHRYEQYF,TGTGCCAGCAGTCACCGCTACGAGCAGTACTTC
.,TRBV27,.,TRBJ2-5,CALGETQYF,TGTGCCCTAGGAGAGACCCAGTACTTC
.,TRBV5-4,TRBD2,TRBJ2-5,CASSQAELAGQTQYF,TGTGCCAGCAGCCAGGCCGAACTAGCGGGTCAGACCCAGTACTTC
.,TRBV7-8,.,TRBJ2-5,CASSSRGTLEQETQYF,TGTGCCAGCAGCTCTCGTGGCACCCTGGAACAAGAGACCCAGTACTTC
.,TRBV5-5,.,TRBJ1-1,CASSYEGEVELNGAFF,TGTGCCAGCAGCTATGAGGGGGAGGTTGAATTAAACGGGGCTTTCTTT
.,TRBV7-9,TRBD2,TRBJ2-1,CASSLTSGRDNEQFF,TGTGCCAGCAGCCTAACTAGCGGACGCGACAATGAGCAGTTCTTC
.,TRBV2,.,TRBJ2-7,CASSEQGPSYEQYF,TGTGCCAGCAGTGAACAGGGTCCCTCCTACGAGCAGTACTTC
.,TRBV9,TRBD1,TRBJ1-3,CASSVRGTGIFSGNTIYF,TGTGCCAGCAGCGTTCGAGGGACAGGTATTTTCTCTGGAAACACCATATATTTT
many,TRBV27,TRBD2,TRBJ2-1,CASSRPGLVVSSEQFF,TGTGCCAGCAGTCGCCCGGGACTAGTGGTCTCAAGTGAGCAGTTCTTC
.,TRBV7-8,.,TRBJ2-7,CASSFDSYEQYF,TGTGCCAGCAGCTTTGACAGCTACGAGCAGTACTTC
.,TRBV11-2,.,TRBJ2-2,CASSLANTGELFF,TGTGCCAGCAGCTTAGCGAACACCGGGGAGCTGTTTTTT
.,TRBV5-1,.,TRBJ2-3,CASSSLQGSDTQYF,TGCGCCAGCAGCTCGTTACAGGGATCAGATACGCAGTATTTT
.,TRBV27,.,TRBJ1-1,CASSLSITGPEAFF,TGTGCCAGCAGTTTATCGATCACAGGCCCTGAAGCTTTCTTT
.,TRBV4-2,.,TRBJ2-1,CASSQDQEGYNEQFF,TGTGCCAGCAGCCAAGATCAGGAGGGTTACAATGAGCAGTTCTTC
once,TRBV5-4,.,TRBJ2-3,CASSLRDLTDTQYF,TGTGCCAGCAGCTTAAGGGACCTCACAGATACGCAGTATTTT
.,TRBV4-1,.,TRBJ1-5,CASSQTRAGDQPQHF,TGCGCCAGCAGCCAAACCCGGGCCGGGGATCAGCCCCAGCATTTT
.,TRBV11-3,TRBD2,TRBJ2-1,CASSPWTSDDEQFF,TGTGCCAGCAGCCCATGGACTAGCGACGATGAGCAGTTCTTC
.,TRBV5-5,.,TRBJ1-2,CASSLTYSDGYTF,TGTGCCAGCAGCTTGACCTATTCGGATGGCTACACCTTC
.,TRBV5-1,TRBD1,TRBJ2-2,CASSRTGDTGELFF,TGCGCCAGCAGCCGGACAGGGGACACCGGGGAGCTGTTTTTT
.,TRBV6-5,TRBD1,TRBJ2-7,CASSKTGIGPYEQYF,TGTGCCAGCAGTAAGACAGGGATAGGCCCCTACGAGCAGTACTTC
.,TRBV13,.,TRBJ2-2,CASSLSLLGGELFF,TGTGCCAGCAGCTTAAGTCTCCTGGGCGGGGAGCTGTTTTTT
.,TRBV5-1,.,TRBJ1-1,CASSHTPGQVNTEAFF,TGCGCCAGCAGTCATACACCGGGACAAGTGAACACTGAAGCTTTCTTT
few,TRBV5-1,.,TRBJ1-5,CASSINPGSQPQHF,TGCGCCAGCAGCATTAACCCAGGGAGTCAGCCCCAGCATTTT
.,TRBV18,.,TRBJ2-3,CASSPGRVGTDTQYF,TGTGCCAGCTCACCAGGCAGGGTGGGGACAGATACGCAGTATTTT
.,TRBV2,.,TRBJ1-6,CASSEPRAGENSPLHF,TGTGCCAGCAGTGAACCCCGGGCAGGGGAGAATTCACCCCTCCACTTT
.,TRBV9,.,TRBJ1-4,CASSVDVGGAATNEKLFF,TGTGCCAGCAGCGTAGACGTTGGTGGGGCAGCAACTAATGAAAAACTGTTTTTT
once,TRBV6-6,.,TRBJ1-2,CASSLPSLYGGYTF,TGTGCCAGCAGTCTCCCGTCCTTATATGGTGGCTACACCTTC
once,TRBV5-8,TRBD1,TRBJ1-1,CASSWGQGLNTEAFF,TGTGCCAGCAGCTGGGGACAGGGCTTGAACACTGAAGCTTTCTTT
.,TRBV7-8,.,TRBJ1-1,CASSLLSMGTEAFF,TGTGCCAGCAGCTTATTATCAATGGGGACTGAAGCTTTCTTT
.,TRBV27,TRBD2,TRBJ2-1,CASSSALAGVSYNEQFF,TGTGCCAGCAGTTCCGCCCTTGCGGGGGTCTCCTACAATGAGCAGTTCTTC
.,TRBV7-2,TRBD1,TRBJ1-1,CASPEEQGANTEAFF,TGTGCCAGCCCCGAGGAACAGGGGGCGAACACTGAAGCTTTCTTT
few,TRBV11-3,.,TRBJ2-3,CASSLVGSGDTQYF,TGTGCCAGCAGCTTAGTGGGTTCGGGAGATACGCAGTATTTT
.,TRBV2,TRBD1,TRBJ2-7,CASSERDSGYEQYF,TGTGCCAGCAGTGAACGGGACAGTGGCTACGAGCAGTACTTC
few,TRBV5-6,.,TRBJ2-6,CASSLGFRSGANVLTF,TGTGCCAGCAGCTTGGGTTTCAGGTCTGGGGCCAACGTCCTGACTTTC
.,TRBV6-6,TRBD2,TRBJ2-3,CASSYYSGGARDTQYF,TGTGCCAGCAGTTACTACAGCGGGGGGGCACGTGATACGCAGTATTTT
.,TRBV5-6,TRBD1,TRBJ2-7,CASSTGQGAYEQYF,TGTGCCAGCAGCACGGGACAGGGGGCCTACGAGCAGTACTTC
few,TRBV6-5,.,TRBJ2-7,CASSRGGPYEQYF,TGTGCCAGCTCCCGTGGGGGCCCCTACGAGCAGTACTTC
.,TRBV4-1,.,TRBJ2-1,CASSQDDSYNEQFF,TGCGCCAGCAGCCAGGATGACAGCTACAATGAGCAGTTCTTC
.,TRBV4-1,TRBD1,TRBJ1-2,CASSLTSGQKYGYTF,TGCGCCAGCAGCCTCACTTCGGGACAGAAATATGGCTACACCTTC